The sequence of this T cell receptor beta chain was determined in a study of blood T cell repertoires in COVID-19. In the study overall: Nucleic acid was either cDNA or gDNA, and it came from T cells, B-cell-depleted T cells, or PBMCs.

Per the original methods: The assay estimated nucleated cells by amplifying reference gene primers. Using immunoSEQ multiplex PCR, the repertoire was profiled, and TCRdb retains in-frame clones only, with some absent. V, J and clone size are those of that table, while D and trimming were read from the DNA. Of roughly 250,000 clones detected, more than 85% appear once; the ten largest clones hold about 2.5%. The Seattle patients, enrolled during active infection, were followed longitudinally. The CDR3 length is 14 residues. The V end was cut by 3 bases, the J end by 12 bases, with 19 bases between. Germline V gene data show CDR1 as SGDLS and CDR2 as YYNGEE.

Input material: peripheral blood. The TCR comes from a person between 18 and 30 years old with COVID-19, enrolled during active disease. The chain links TRBV9 to TRBJ2-1; unclear D gene. The CDR3: CASSGVGINERQFF. The CDR3 bases are TGTGCCAGCAGCGGGGTGGGTATCAATGAGCGGCAGTTCTTC.